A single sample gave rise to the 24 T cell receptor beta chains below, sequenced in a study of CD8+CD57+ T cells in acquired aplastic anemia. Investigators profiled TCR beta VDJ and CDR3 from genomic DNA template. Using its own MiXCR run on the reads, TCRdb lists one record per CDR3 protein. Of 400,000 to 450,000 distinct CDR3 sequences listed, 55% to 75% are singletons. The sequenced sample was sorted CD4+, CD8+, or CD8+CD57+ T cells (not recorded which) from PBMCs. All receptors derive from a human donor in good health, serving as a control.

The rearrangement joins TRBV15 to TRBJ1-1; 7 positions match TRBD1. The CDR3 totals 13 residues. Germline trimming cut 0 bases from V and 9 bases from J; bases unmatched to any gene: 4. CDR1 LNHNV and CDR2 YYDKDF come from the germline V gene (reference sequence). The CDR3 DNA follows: TGTGCCACCAGCAGAGATAGGGACAGACAAGCTTTCTTT. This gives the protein CATSRDRDRQAFF.

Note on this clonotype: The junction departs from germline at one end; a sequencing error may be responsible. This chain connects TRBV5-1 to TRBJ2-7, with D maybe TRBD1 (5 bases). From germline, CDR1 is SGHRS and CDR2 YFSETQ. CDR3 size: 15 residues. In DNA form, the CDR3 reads TGTGCCAGCAGCTTGGGGCCGGGCCATCAGTACGAGCAGTACTTC. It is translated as CASSLGPGHQYEQYF.

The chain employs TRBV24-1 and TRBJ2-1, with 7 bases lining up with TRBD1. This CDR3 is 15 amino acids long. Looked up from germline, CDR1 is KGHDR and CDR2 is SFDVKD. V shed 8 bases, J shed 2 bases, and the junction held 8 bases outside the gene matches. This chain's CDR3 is CATTCVGGPYNEQFF. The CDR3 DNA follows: TGTGCCACCACCTGCGTAGGGGGCCCCTACAATGAGCAGTTCTTC.

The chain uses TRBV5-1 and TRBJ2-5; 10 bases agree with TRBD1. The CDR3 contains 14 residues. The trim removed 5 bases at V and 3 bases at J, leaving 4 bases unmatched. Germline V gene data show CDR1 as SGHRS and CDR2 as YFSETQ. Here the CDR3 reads CASSFGTGEETQYF. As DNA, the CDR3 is TGCGCCAGCAGTTTCGGGACAGGGGAAGAGACCCAGTACTTC.

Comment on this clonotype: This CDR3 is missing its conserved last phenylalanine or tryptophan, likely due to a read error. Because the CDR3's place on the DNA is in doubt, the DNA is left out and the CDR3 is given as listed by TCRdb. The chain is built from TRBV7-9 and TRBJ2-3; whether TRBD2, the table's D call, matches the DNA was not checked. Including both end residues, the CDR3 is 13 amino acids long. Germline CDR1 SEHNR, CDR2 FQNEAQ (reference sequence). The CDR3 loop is CASSLGPEYTNSL.

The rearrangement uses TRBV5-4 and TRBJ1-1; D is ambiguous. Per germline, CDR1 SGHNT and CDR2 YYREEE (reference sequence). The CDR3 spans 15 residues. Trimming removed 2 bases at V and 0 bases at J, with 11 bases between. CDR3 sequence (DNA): TGTGCCAGCAGCTTTGAGGCGCCCATGAACACTGAAGCTTTCTTT. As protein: CASSFEAPMNTEAFF.

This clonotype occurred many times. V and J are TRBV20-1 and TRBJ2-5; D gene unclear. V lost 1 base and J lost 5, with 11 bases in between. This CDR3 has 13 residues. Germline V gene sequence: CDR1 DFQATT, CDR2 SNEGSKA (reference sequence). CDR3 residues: CSARVSGLETQYF. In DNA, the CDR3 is TGCAGTGCTAGAGTGTCTGGGTTGGAGACCCAGTACTTC.

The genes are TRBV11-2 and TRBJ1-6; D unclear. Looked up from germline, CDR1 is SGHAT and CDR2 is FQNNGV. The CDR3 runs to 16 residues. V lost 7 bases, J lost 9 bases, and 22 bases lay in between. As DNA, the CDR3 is TGTGCCAGCACCCAGAACGGAAGGGTCGGAGGTTCACCCCTCCACTTT. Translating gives CASTQNGRVGGSPLHF.

In DNA form, the CDR3 reads TGTGCCATCAGACTACAGGGGGGACCAGATACGCAGTATTTT. This sequence encodes CAIRLQGGPDTQYF. The chain has TRBV10-3 and TRBJ2-3, with 8 bases aligning to TRBD1. The ends lost 6 bases at V and 4 bases at J; junction bases unmatched: 6. The V gene's germline CDR1 is ENHRY and CDR2 SYGVKD. CDR3 length: 14 amino acids.

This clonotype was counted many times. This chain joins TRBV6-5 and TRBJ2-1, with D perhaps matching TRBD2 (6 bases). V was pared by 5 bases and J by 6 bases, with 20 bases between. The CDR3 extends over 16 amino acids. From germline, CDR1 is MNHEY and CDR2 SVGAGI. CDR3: CASSPGLRPSLNEQFF. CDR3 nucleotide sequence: TGTGCCAGCAGTCCGGGACTTAGACCCTCCCTCAATGAGCAGTTCTTC.

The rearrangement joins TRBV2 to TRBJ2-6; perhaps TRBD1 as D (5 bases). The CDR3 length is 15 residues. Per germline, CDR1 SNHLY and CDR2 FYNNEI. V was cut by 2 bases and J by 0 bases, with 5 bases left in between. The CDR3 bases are TGTGCCAGCAGTGAAAGGGGCTCTGGGGCCAACGTCCTGACTTTC. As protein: CASSERGSGANVLTF.

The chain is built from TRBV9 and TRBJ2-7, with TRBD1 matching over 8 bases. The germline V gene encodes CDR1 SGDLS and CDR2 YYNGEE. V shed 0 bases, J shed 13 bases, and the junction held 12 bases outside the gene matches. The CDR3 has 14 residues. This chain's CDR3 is CASSVETGVDEHYF. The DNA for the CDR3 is TGTGCCAGCAGCGTAGAGACAGGGGTAGATGAACACTACTTC.

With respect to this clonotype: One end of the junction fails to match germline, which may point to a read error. In DNA, the CDR3 is TGTGCCAGCAGCTTCCGCGACAGGGGCAGCACCTATACGTTC. Its protein product is CASSFRDRGSTYTF. The chain has TRBV7-6 and TRBJ1-2; 8 bases align to TRBD1. Germline lookup yields CDR1 SGHVS and CDR2 FNYEAQ. This CDR3 spans 14 amino acids. Full variable domain (missing parts from reference TRBV7-6 and TRBJ1-2): GAGVSQSPRYKVTKRGQDVALRCDPISGHVSLYWYRQALGQGPEFLTYFNYEAQQDKSGLPNDRFSAERPEGSISTLTIQRTEQRDSAMYRCASSFRDRGSTYTFGSGTRLTVV.

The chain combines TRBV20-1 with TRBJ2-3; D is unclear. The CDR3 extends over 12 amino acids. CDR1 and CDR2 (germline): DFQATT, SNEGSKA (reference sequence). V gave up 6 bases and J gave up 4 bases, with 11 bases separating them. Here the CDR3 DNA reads TGCAGTGCCGGGTCTGGGGCAGATACGCAGTATTTT. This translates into CSAGSGADTQYF.

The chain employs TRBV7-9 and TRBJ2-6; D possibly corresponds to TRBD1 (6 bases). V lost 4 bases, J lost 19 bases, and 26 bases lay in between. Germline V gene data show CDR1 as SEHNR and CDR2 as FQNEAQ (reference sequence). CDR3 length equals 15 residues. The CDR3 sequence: CASSSKGDTEAVFTF. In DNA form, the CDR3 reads TGTGCCAGCAGCTCCAAAGGGGACACGGAAGCTGTCTTTACTTTC.

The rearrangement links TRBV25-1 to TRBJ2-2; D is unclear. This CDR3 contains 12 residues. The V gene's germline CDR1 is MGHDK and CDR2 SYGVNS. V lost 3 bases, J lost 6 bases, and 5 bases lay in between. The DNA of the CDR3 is TGTGCCAGCAGTGATGGGGCCGGGGAGCTGTTTTTT. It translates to CASSDGAGELFF.

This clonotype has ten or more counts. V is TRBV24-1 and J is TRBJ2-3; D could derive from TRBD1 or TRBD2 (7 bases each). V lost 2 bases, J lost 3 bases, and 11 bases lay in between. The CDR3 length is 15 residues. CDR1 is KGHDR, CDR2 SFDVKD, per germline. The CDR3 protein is CATSDYRGGTDTQYF. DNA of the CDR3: TGTGCCACCAGTGATTACAGGGGAGGGACAGATACGCAGTATTTT.

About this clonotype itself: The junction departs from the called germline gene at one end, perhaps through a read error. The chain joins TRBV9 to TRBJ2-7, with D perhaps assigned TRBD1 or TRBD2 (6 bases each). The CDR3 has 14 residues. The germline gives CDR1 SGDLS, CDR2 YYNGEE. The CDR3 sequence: CASSGRGAIGEEYF. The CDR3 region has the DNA TGTGCCAGCAGCGGAAGGGGGGCCATAGGCGAGGAGTACTTC.

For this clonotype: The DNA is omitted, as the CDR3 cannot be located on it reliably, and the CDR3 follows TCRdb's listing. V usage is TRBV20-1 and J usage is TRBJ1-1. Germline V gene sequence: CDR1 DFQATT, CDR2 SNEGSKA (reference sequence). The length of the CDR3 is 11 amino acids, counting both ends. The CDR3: CSARVGGGNLF.

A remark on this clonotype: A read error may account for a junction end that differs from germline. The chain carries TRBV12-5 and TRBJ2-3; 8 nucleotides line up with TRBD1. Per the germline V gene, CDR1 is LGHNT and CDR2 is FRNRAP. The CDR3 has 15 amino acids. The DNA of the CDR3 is TGTGCCAGTGGTTTCACAGGGGGAAGAACAGATACGCAGTATTTT. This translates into CASGFTGGRTDTQYF. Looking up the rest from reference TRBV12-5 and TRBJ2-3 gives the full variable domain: DARVTQTPRHKVTEMGQEVTMRCQPILGHNTVFWYRQTMMQGLELLAYFRNRAPLDDSGMPKDRFSAEMPDATLATLKIQPSEPRDSAVYFCASGFTGGRTDTQYFGPGTRLTVL.

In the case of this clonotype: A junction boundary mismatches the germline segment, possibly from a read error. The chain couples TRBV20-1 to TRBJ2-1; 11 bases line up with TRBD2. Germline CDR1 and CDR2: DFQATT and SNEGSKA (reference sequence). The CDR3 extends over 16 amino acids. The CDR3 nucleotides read TGCAGTGCTAGAACCGGGACTAGCGGCTCCTACAATGGGCAGTTCTTC. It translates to CSARTGTSGSYNGQFF.

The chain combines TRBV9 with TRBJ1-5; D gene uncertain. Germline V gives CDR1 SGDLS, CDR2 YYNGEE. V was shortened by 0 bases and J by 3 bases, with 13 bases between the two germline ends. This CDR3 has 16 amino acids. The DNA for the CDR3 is TGTGCCAGCAGCGTAGATGATGGCAGGAACAATCAGCCCCAGCATTTT. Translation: CASSVDDGRNNQPQHF.

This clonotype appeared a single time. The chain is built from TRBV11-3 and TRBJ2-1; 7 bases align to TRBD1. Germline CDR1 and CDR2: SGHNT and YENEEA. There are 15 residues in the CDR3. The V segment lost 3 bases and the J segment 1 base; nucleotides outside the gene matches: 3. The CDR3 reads CASSFSGQSYNEQFF. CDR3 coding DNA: TGTGCCAGCAGCTTCTCGGGACAGTCCTACAATGAGCAGTTCTTC. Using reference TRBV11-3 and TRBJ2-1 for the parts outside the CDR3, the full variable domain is EAGVVQSPRYKIIEKKQPVAFWCNPISGHNTLYWYLQNLGQGPELLIRYENEEAVDDSQLPKDRFSAERLKGVDSTLKIQPAELGDSAVYLCASSFSGQSYNEQFFGPGTRLTVL.

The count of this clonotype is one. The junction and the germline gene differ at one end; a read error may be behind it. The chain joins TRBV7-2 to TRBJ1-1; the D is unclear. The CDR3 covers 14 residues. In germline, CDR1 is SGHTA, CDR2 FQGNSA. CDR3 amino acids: CASSNCMDNIAMAF. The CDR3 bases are TGTGCCAGCAGCAACTGCATGGATAACATTGCTATGGCCTTT. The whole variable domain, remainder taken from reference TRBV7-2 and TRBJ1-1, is GAGVSQSPSNKVTEKGKDVELRCDPISGHTALYWYRQSLGQGLEFLIYFQGNSAPDKSGLPSDRFSAERTGGSVSTLTIQRTQQEDSAVYLCASSNCMDNIAMAFGQGTRLTVV.